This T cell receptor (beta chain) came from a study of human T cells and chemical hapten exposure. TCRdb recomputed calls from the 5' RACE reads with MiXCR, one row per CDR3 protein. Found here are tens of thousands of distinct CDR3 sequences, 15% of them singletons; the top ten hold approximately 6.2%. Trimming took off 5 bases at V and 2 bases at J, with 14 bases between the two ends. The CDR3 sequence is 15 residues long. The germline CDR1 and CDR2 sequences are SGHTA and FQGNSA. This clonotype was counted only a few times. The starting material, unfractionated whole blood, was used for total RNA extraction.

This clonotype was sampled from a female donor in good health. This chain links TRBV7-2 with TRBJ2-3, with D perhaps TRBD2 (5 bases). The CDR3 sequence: CASSPEGYLTDTQYF. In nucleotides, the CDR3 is TGTGCCAGCAGCCCCGAGGGATACCTCACAGATACGCAGTATTTT.